The next 23 T cell receptor beta chains were all read from a single sample in a study of identical twins. TCRdb reprocessed the 5' RACE reads with MiXCR, giving one entry per CDR3 protein. The table shows around 670,000 distinct CDR3 sequences, with 5.5% to 6.5% occurring only once. The sample consisted of naive T cells sorted from blood. These receptors all stem from a man aged 18 to 29 in good health.

The rearrangement links TRBV4-3 to TRBJ2-7; 8 nucleotides agree with TRBD2. CDR3 length: 15 amino acids. Germline lookup yields CDR1 LGHNA and CDR2 YSLEER. J lost 0 bases, V lost 2 bases, and 3 bases had no gene match. The CDR3 loop is CASSQTSGTSYEQYF. In nucleotides, the CDR3 is TGCGCCAGCAGCCAAACTAGCGGTACCTCCTACGAGCAGTACTTC.

The rearrangement joins TRBV6-1 to TRBJ2-1; tentatively, D is TRBD2 (7 bases). V was shortened by 8 bases and J by 9 bases, with 20 bases between the two germline ends. Germline V CDR1 and CDR2: MNHNS, SASEGT. This CDR3 region has 14 residues. The CDR3 sequence is CASRGAGKAAEQFF. CDR3 sequence (DNA): TGTGCCAGCCGGGGGGCAGGTAAGGCTGCTGAGCAGTTCTTC.

Notes on this clonotype: A much larger clonotype is one base distant, so this may be a read error. This chain joins TRBV5-1 and TRBJ1-1; 8 bases are shared with TRBD1. V trimming: 5 bases; J trimming: 3 bases; junction bases outside the gene matches: 15. The CDR3 runs to 17 residues. Germline V CDR1 and CDR2: SGHRS, YFSETQ. The DNA of the CDR3 is TGCGCCAGCAGTAGGATCCTTTTGACAGGGGCCGACACTGAAGCTTTCTTT. This codes for CASSRILLTGADTEAFF.

This clonotype was seen ten or more times. The chain joins TRBV5-1 to TRBJ2-7, with TRBD1 matching 8 bases. J was trimmed by 2 bases and V by 1 base; bases with no gene match: 5. This CDR3 region has 15 residues. Germline loops: CDR1 SGHRS, CDR2 YFSETQ. The CDR3 nucleotides read TGCGCCAGCAGCTTGATCACAGGGGGAACCTACGAGCAGTACTTC. Protein sequence: CASSLITGGTYEQYF.

This clonotype came up many times. The chain links TRBV7-9 to TRBJ2-3; D is ambiguous. Germline V gene data show CDR1 as SEHNR and CDR2 as FQNEAQ (reference sequence). V gave up 8 bases and J gave up 2 bases, with 14 bases separating them. The CDR3 is made up of 14 amino acids. Written as DNA, the CDR3 is TGTGCCAGCGAACGGTCTTTCCCCACAGATACGCAGTATTTT. Translating it yields CASERSFPTDTQYF. The variable domain in full, with the rest retrieved from reference TRBV7-9 and TRBJ2-3, is DTGVSQNPRHKITKRGQNVTFRCDPISEHNRLYWYRQTLGQGPEFLTYFQNEAQLEKSRLLSDRFSAERPKGSFSTLEIQRTEQGDSAMYLCASERSFPTDTQYFGPGTRLTVL.

The chain has TRBV12-3 or TRBV12-4 and TRBJ1-1; no definite D call. V was shortened by 3 bases and J by 3 bases, with 8 bases between the two germline ends. CDR3 size: 13 residues. The CDR3 DNA reads as TGTGCCAGCAGTTTTAATTCCGACACTGAAGCTTTCTTT. It codes for CASSFNSDTEAFF.

In this sample, this clonotype turned up many times. V gene TRBV3-1 combines with J gene TRBJ2-7; D is ambiguous. The CDR3 has 12 amino acids. Germline assignment: CDR1 LGHDT and CDR2 YNNKEL (reference sequence). Trimming took 4 bases from V and 2 from J, leaving 6 bases between them. CDR3 amino acids: CASSPSPYEQYF. CDR3 coding DNA: TGTGCCAGCAGCCCATCCCCCTACGAGCAGTACTTC.

There are a few counts of this clonotype. CDR3 protein: CASYLQRTNTEAFF. CDR3 DNA sequence: TGTGCCAGCTACTTACAGAGAACGAACACTGAAGCTTTCTTT. The gene calls are TRBV6-5 and TRBJ1-1; D remains unclear. Between the trimmed V and J ends, which lost 8 bases and 1 base, there was a span of 14 bases. The CDR3 runs 14 residues. Germline CDR1 is MNHEY and CDR2 is SVGAGI.

V is TRBV20-1 and J is TRBJ2-3; a possible D gene is TRBD2 (6 bases). Trimming took off 3 bases at V and 2 bases at J, with 18 bases between the two ends. This CDR3 has 16 residues. The germline gives CDR1 DFQATT, CDR2 SNEGSKA (reference sequence). The chain's CDR3 is CSASLYRDLNTDTQYF. Written as DNA, the CDR3 is TGCAGTGCTAGCCTATACCGGGACTTAAACACAGATACGCAGTATTTT.

In this sample, this clonotype turned up many times. The gene calls are TRBV29-1 and TRBJ2-3; D remains ambiguous. Germline CDR1 is SQVTM and CDR2 is ANQGSEA. Trimming pared 0 bases from V and 1 base from J, leaving 8 bases between. The CDR3 consists of 14 residues. This chain's CDR3 is CSVEDEVRTDTQYF. The CDR3 nucleotides are TGCAGCGTTGAAGATGAGGTCCGCACAGATACGCAGTATTTT.

This clonotype has a handful of counts. The chain couples TRBV29-1 to TRBJ1-4, with TRBD1 matching over 7 bases. This CDR3 is built from 13 residues. V trimming: 7 bases; J trimming: 3 bases; junction bases outside the gene matches: 5. The germline V gene encodes CDR1 SQVTM and CDR2 ANQGSEA. The CDR3 protein is CSAYRGANEKLFF. The CDR3 DNA reads as TGCAGCGCGTACAGGGGAGCTAATGAAAAACTGTTTTTT.

This clonotype occurred many times. The rearrangement links TRBV12-3 or TRBV12-4 to TRBJ2-3, with 7 bases that match TRBD1. Trimming took 5 bases from V and 5 from J; bases not matched to a gene: 7. This CDR3 contains 14 residues. The CDR3 DNA reads TGTGCCAGCAGTCCCTCCCGGGACAGAGATACGCAGTATTTT. Its protein product is CASSPSRDRDTQYF.

This clonotype was detected many times. V usage is TRBV20-1 and J usage is TRBJ2-3; the D is unclear. The CDR3 is 12 residues long. The ends were cut back, 0 bases at V and 5 bases at J, with 6 bases in the middle. Germline CDR1 reads DFQATT; CDR2 reads SNEGSKA (reference sequence). CDR3: CSARDPGDTQYF. In nucleotides, the CDR3 is TGCAGTGCTAGAGATCCGGGAGATACGCAGTATTTT.

The chain employs TRBV5-5 and TRBJ2-2; 13 nucleotides line up with TRBD2. This CDR3 spans 18 amino acids. The junction had 14 bases not matched to a gene; V was cut back by 4 bases and J by 8 bases. Germline values: CDR1 SGHKS, CDR2 YYEKEE (reference sequence). CDR3 loop: CASSPRQGTSGARGELFF. The DNA of the CDR3 is TGTGCCAGCAGCCCCCGCCAGGGGACTAGCGGGGCCAGGGGGGAGCTGTTTTTT.

The table lists this clonotype with many counts. The V and J genes are TRBV24-1 and TRBJ2-3; D is possibly TRBD2 (6 bases). The CDR3 loop spans 15 amino acids. Trimming stripped 4 bases from V and 6 bases from J, with 16 bases between. The germline V gene encodes CDR1 KGHDR and CDR2 SFDVKD. DNA for the CDR3: TGTGCCACCAGTGACCAACGGGGAGGATCCGATACGCAGTATTTT. It codes for CATSDQRGGSDTQYF.

The genes are TRBV20-1 and TRBJ2-3; D is possibly TRBD2 (6 bases). CDR3 length: 14 residues. Germline values: CDR1 DFQATT, CDR2 SNEGSKA (reference sequence). The V end lost 5 bases, the J end lost 3 bases, and 15 bases lay between the germline ends. CDR3 sequence reads: CSAPLATMTDTQYF. CDR3 nucleotides: TGCAGTGCTCCACTAGCTACCATGACAGATACGCAGTATTTT.

The chain carries TRBV15 and TRBJ2-5, with D unresolved. The CDR3 extends over 16 amino acids. Trimming left V 3 bases short and J 4 bases short, with 18 bases between. CDR1 and CDR2 (germline): LNHNV, YYDKDF (reference sequence). The CDR3 region is CATSSLTGPRIETQYF. The CDR3 DNA reads TGTGCCACCAGCAGTCTTACGGGTCCGAGGATAGAGACCCAGTACTTC.

This clonotype was found a few times. This sequence joins TRBV24-1 and TRBJ2-1; 10 bases agree with TRBD2. Losses at the gene ends were 4 bases for V and 2 bases for J; bases not matched to a gene: 4. Per the germline V gene, CDR1 is KGHDR and CDR2 is SFDVKD. There are 16 residues in the CDR3. This chain's CDR3 is CATSETSGPPYNEQFF. Written as DNA, the CDR3 is TGTGCCACCAGTGAGACTAGCGGGCCGCCCTACAATGAGCAGTTCTTC.

The rearrangement joins TRBV20-1 to TRBJ2-7, with 7 bases identical to TRBD1. J gave up 2 bases and V 2 bases, and 12 bases lay outside the gene matches. The CDR3 length is 16 residues. Germline-derived CDR1 and CDR2 are DFQATT and SNEGSKA (reference sequence). The CDR3 nucleotides read TGCAGTGCTAGATGGCCCACCGGGACAGATGCCTACGAGCAGTACGTC. This codes for CSARWPTGTDAYEQYV.

This clonotype was seen repeatedly, ten times or more. The chain couples TRBV6-5 to TRBJ2-7, with D unresolved. With 8 bases removed from V and 3 bases from J, the gap between germline ends came to 8 bases. Germline lookup yields CDR1 MNHEY and CDR2 SVGAGI. The CDR3 contains 11 residues. Here the CDR3 DNA reads TGTGCCAGCGGCGACGGCTACGAGCAGTACTTC. It encodes CASGDGYEQYF.

This clonotype has only one observation. This chain uses TRBV6-5 with TRBJ2-1; D tentatively reads TRBD1 or TRBD2 (5 bases each). The CDR3 runs to 16 residues. The V gene's germline CDR1 is MNHEY and CDR2 SVGAGI. Trimming removed 4 bases from V and 0 bases from J, with 13 bases in between. In DNA, the CDR3 is TGTGCCAGCAGTTCCTCGGCTGGGGGCTCCTACAATGAGCAGTTCTTC. It yields the protein CASSSSAGGSYNEQFF.

This clonotype was seen many times. The genes are TRBV12-3 or TRBV12-4 and TRBJ2-2; D tentatively reads TRBD1 or TRBD2 (6 bases each). V was pared by 6 bases and J by 7 bases, with 15 bases between. The CDR3 loop spans 14 amino acids. The CDR3 loop is CASSLEGGYGELFF. The CDR3 nucleotides read TGTGCCAGCAGCCTCGAGGGGGGATACGGGGAGCTGTTTTTT.

This clonotype has a count of ten or more. The CDR3 coding sequence is TGTGCCAGCAGGAAAGGGGGTGCGGGCTACACCTTC. Protein: CASRKGGAGYTF. The V gene is TRBV6-5, the J gene TRBJ1-2; D perhaps matches TRBD1 (6 bases). The CDR3 extends over 12 amino acids. Germline V gene data show CDR1 as MNHEY and CDR2 as SVGAGI. V was cut by 6 bases and J by 8 bases, with 13 bases left in between.